This T cell receptor beta chain was recorded in a study of T cells in localized non-small cell lung cancer. The germline V gene encodes CDR1 WNHNN and CDR2 SYGVQD (reference sequence). Trimming shortened V by 2 bases and J by 7 bases, and 12 bases separated the two germline ends. This CDR3 is 13 amino acids long. On this clone itself: What it binds is unknown.

Sequencing was performed with immunoSEQ multiplex PCR; in TCRdb, only in-frame clones are kept and a portion is missing. The sample carries 45,000 to 60,000 clones, around three quarters recorded once. Findings and caveats of the study: Longer overall survival was linked to higher blood T cell density. Clonality of T cells reached its maximum in uninvolved adjacent lung, surpassing tumor. Appearing in adjacent lung were a median approximately 60 of the top 100 tumor clones.

This specimen was PBMCs, taken before any cancer treatment. This TCR came from a woman aged 35 to 70 with stage II lung adenocarcinoma. The rearrangement uses TRBV10-1 and TRBJ2-7, with D tentatively TRBD1 (6 bases). CDR3 sequence: CASSETGRGEQYF. CDR3 sequence (DNA): TGCGCCAGCAGTGAGACAGGGCGTGGGGAGCAGTACTTC.